This TCR beta chain was captured by sequencing in a study of human T cells and chemical hapten exposure. Background on the study: Patients had diphenylcyclopropenone applied to the scalp weekly throughout the approximately 26-week study.

Via MiXCR, TCRdb re-called the RACE reads, giving one row per CDR3 protein. The sample contains 300,000 to 450,000 distinct CDR3 sequences, nearly 5% of which appear only once. The CDR3 sequence is 14 residues long. V lost 0 bases and J lost 4, with 9 bases in between. CDR1 and CDR2 (germline): SGHRS, YFSETQ. Described time point: patch test 1, 2 weeks after DPC sensitization. Treatment defined: therapeutic diphenylcyclopropenone sensitization with weekly scalp DPC. This clonotype was counted at least ten times. The material was whole blood, obtained in connection with sensitization to the hapten diphenylcyclopropenone (DPC). The source is a woman aged 50 to 60 with alopecia areata. Some clones in this sample may be carry-over from other donors' samples. The chain couples TRBV5-1 to TRBJ2-3; TRBD1 or TRBD2 may be the D gene (5 bases each). In nucleotides, the CDR3 is TGCGCCAGCAGCTTGGGGGGGAGCGCAGATACGCAGTATTTT. Amino acid sequence: CASSLGGSADTQYF.